This TCR beta chain originates from a study of T-cell reconstitution after alpha-beta-depleted transplantation in children. The junction had 6 bases not matched to a gene; V was cut back by 3 bases and J by 3 bases. The germline gives CDR1 DFQATT, CDR2 SNEGSKA (reference sequence). The CDR3 contains 15 residues. Points from the study as a whole: Hyperexpanded clones declined; after one year, newly produced T cells mostly supplied diversity.

A TCRbeta library incorporating unique molecular identifiers was prepared. In TCRdb, the PCR reads were re-called with MiXCR into one record per CDR3 protein. The sample carries about 830,000 distinct CDR3 sequences, under 20% recorded once. Notes on this clonotype: Its specificity is unknown.

The material sequenced was PBMCs, mostly from graft donor cells, taken 360 days after TCRalphabeta/CD19-depleted stem cell transplant. The receptor was isolated from a male patient between 5 and 17 years old who had a stem cell transplant for acute lymphoblastic leukemia, so the T cells may come from the graft donor. This rearrangement joins TRBV20-1 to TRBJ2-1; 9 nucleotides line up with TRBD2. The CDR3 is CSARGREGIYNEQFF. DNA of the CDR3: TGCAGTGCTAGGGGGCGGGAGGGCATCTACAATGAGCAGTTCTTC.